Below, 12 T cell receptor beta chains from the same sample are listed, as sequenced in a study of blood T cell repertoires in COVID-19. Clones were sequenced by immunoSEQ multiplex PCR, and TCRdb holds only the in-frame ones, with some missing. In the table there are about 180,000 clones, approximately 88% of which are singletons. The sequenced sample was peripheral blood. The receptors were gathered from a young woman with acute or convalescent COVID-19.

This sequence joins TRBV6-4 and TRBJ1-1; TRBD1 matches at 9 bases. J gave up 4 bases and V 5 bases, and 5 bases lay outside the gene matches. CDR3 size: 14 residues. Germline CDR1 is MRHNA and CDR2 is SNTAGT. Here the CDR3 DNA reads TGTGCCAGCAGTAGGGACAGGGAGTCCACTGAAGCTTTCTTT. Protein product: CASSRDRESTEAFF.

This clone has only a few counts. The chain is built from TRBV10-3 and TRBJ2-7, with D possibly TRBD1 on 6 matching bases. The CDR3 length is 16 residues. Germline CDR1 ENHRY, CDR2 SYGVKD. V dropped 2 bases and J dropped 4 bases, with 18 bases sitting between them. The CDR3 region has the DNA TGTGCCATCAGTGAGACCGCTCGACAGGCCTTATACGAGCAGTACTTC. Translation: CAISETARQALYEQYF.

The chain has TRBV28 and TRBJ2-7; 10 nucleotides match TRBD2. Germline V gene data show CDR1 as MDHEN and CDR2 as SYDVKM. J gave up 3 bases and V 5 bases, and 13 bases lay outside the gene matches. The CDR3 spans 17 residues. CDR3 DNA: TGTGCCAGCAGTCCACTTACCGGGACTAGCGTTAACTACGAGCAGTACTTC. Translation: CASSPLTGTSVNYEQYF.

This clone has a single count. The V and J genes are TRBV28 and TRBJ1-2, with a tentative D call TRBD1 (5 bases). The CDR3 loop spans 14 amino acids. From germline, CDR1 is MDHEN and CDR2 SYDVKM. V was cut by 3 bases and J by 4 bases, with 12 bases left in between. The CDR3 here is CASSFRAGIYGYTF. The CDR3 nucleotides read TGTGCCAGCAGTTTCAGGGCAGGGATCTATGGCTACACCTTC.

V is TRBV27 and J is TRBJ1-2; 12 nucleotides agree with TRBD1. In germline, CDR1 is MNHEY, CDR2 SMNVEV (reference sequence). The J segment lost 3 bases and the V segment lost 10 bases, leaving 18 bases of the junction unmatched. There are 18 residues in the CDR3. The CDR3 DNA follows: TGTGCCACCAAGAAAACCGGGACAGGGGGCGGGGGAGACTATGGCTACACCTTC. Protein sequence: CATKKTGTGGGGDYGYTF.

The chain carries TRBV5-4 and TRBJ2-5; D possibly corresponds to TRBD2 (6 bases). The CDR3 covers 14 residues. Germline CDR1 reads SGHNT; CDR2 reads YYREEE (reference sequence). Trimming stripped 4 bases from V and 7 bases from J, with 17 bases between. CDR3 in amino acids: CASSPGLGGVTQYF. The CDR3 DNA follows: TGTGCCAGCAGCCCCGGTTTAGGAGGGGTGACCCAGTACTTC.

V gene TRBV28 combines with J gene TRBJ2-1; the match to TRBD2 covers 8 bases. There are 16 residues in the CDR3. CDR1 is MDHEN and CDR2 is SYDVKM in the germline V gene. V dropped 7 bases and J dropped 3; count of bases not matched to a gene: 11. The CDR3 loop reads CASIEAGASNYNEQFF. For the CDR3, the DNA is TGTGCCAGCATTGAAGCGGGAGCGAGTAACTACAATGAGCAGTTCTTC.

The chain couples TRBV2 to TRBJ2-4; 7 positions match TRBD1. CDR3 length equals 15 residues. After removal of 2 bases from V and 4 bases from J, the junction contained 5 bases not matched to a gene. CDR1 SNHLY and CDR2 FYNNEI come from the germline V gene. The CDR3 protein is CASSERTGHKNIQYF. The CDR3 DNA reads TGTGCCAGCAGTGAAAGGACAGGACATAAAAACATTCAGTACTTC.

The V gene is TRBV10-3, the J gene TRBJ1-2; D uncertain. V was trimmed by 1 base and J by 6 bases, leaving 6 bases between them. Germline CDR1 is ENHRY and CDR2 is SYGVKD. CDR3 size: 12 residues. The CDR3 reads CAISEWGDGYTF. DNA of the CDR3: TGTGCCATCAGTGAGTGGGGAGATGGCTACACCTTC.

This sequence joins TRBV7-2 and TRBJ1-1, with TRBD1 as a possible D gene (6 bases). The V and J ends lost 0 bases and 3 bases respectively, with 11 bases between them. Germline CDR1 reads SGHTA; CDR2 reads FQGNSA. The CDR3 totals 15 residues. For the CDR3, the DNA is TGTGCCAGCAGCTTAGCGGGGGGGGGCTACACTGAAGCTTTCTTT. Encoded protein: CASSLAGGGYTEAFF.

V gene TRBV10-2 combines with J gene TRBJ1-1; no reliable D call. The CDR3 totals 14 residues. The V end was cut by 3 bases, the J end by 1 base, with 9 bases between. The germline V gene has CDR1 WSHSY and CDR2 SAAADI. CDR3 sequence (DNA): TGCGCCAGCAGTGATCCCGCGGGGAACACTGAAGCTTTCTTT. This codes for CASSDPAGNTEAFF.

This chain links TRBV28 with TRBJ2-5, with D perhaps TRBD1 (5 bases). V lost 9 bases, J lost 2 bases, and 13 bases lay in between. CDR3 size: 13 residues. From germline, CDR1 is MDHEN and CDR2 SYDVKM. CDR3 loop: CASLHRQQETQYF. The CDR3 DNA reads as TGTGCCAGTTTACATCGACAGCAAGAGACCCAGTACTTC.